This T cell receptor beta chain came from a study of cytotoxic CD8 clonotypes in ibrutinib-treated CLL. Notes on the study in general: Sampling time points were not equivalent between sustained-remission and progressing patients.

With respect to this clone: Its antigen is still unknown.

Measured with immunoSEQ multiplex PCR; TCRdb has only the in-frame clones, and not every one. The profile shows approximately 45,000 clones, 60% to 70% of them singletons. CDR3 length: 14 residues. V gave up 0 bases and J gave up 4 bases; unmatched junction bases: 5. CDR1 is SQVTM, CDR2 ANQGSEA, per germline. Here the sequenced sample was PBMCs, taken after 24 months of ibrutinib treatment. This TCR was recovered from a human donor with chronic lymphocytic leukemia. V gene TRBV29-1 combines with J gene TRBJ1-2; 7 bases map to TRBD1. The CDR3 DNA reads TGCAGCGTTGAAGATCCTTGGGACAGCTATGGCTACACCTTC. Its translation: CSVEDPWDSYGYTF.